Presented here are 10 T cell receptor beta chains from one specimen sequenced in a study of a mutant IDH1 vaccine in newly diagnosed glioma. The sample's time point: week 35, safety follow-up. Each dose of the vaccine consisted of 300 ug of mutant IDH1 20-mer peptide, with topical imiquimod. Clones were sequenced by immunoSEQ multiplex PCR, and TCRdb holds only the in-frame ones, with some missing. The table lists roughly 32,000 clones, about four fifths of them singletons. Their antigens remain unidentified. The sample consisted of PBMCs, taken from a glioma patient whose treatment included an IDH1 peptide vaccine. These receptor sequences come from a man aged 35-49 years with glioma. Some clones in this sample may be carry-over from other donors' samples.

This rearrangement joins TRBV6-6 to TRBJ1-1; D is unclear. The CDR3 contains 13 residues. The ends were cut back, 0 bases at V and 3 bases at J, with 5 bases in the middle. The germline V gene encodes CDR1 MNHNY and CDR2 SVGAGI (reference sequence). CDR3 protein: CASSYSYDTEAFF. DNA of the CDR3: TGTGCCAGCAGTTACTCATATGACACTGAAGCTTTCTTT.

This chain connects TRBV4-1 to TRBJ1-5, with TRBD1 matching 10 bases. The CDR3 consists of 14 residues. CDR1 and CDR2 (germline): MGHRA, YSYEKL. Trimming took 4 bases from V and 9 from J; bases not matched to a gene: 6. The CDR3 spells CASSRQGAPGPQHF. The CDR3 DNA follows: TGCGCCAGCAGCCGACAGGGGGCCCCGGGGCCCCAGCATTTT.

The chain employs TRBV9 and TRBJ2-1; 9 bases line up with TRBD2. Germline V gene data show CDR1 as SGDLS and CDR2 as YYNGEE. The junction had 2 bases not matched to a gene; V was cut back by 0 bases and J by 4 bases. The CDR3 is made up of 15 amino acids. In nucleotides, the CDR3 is TGTGCCAGCAGCGTAGGCGGGGGGGGATACAATGAGCAGTTCTTC. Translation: CASSVGGGGYNEQFF.

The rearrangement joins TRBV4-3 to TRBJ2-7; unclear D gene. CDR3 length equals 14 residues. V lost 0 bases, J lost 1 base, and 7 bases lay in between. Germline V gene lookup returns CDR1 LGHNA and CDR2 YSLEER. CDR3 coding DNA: TGCGCCAGCAGCCAAGACGCAAGTTCCTACGAGCAGTACTTC. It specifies CASSQDASSYEQYF.

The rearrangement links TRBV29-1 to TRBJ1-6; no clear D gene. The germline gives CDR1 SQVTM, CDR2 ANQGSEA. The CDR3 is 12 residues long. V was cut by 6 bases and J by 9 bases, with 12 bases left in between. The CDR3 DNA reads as TGCAGCGTCGTCATTGATGGTTCACCCCTCCACTTT. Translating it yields CSVVIDGSPLHF.

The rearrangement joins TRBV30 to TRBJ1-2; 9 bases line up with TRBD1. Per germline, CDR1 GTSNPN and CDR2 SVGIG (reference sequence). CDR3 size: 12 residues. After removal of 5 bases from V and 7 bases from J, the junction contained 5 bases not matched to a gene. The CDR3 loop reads CAWGPDRGGYTF. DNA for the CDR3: TGTGCCTGGGGGCCGGACAGGGGTGGCTACACCTTC.

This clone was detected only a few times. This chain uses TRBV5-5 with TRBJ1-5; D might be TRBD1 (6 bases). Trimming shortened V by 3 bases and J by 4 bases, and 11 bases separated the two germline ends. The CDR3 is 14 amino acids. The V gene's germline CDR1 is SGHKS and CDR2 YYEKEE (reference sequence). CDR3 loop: CASSSGHLNQPQHF. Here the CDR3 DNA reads TGTGCCAGCAGCTCGGGACATCTAAATCAGCCCCAGCATTTT. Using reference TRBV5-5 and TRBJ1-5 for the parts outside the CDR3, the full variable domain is DAGVTQSPTHLIKTRGQQVTLRCSPISGHKSVSWYQQVLGQGPQFIFQYYEKEERGRGNFPDRFSARQFPNYSSELNVNALLLGDSALYLCASSSGHLNQPQHFGDGTRLSIL.

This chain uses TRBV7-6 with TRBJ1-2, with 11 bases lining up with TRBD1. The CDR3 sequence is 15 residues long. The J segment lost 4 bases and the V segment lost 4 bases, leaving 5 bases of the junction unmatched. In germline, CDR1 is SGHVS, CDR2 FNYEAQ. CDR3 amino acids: CASSWGTGGGYGYTF. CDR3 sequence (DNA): TGTGCCAGCAGCTGGGGGACAGGGGGAGGCTATGGCTACACCTTC.

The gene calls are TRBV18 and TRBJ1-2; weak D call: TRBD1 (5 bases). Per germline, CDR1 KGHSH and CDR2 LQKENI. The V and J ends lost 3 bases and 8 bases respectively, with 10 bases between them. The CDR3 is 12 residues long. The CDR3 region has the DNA TGTGCCAGCTCACCGGGGGATACGGGCTACACCTTC. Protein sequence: CASSPGDTGYTF.

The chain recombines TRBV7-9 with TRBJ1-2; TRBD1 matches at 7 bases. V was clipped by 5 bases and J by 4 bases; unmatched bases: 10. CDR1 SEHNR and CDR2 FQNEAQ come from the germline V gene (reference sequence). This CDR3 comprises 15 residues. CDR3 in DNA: TGTGCCAGCAGCCTTCAACAGGGGTATCCCTATGGCTACACCTTC. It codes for CASSLQQGYPYGYTF.